This T cell receptor beta chain derives from a study of T cell repertoires in cytomegalovirus infection. Study-level points and caveats: HLA-C-restricted CMV-specific TCR beta clonotypes prevailed in the ex vivo response.

The CDR3 covers 17 residues. Trimming removed 0 bases from V and 5 bases from J; junction bases left unmatched: 9. CDR1 is SEHNR, CDR2 FQNEAQ, per germline (reference sequence). From the reads, TCRdb called clonotypes with MiXCR, one entry per CDR3 protein. The data hold 650,000 to 850,000 distinct CDR3 sequences, with 25% to 35% observed a single time. This clonotype occurred a few times. Its antigen is currently unknown. The J gene is TRBJ2-3, the V gene TRBV7-9; 9 nucleotides match TRBD1. The material was cultured CD8+ T cells from PBMCs, obtained from culture after CMV antigen stimulation. The TCR was taken from a human donor in good health (CMV status not recorded). Some clones in this sample may be carry-over from other donors' samples. Here the CDR3 DNA reads TGTGCCAGCAGCTTAGCTGGAGAACAGGGGGCAGTAGATACGCAGTATTTT. This codes for CASSLAGEQGAVDTQYF.